The next 3 T cell receptor beta chains were all read from a single sample in a study of monozygotic twins with cystic fibrosis. This table comes from immunoSEQ multiplex PCR, and its TCRdb copy is limited to in-frame clones, with some not included. The data hold approximately 28,000 clones, with approximately 86% observed a single time. Sample: blood. The receptor set was obtained from a girl aged 2 to 9 with cystic fibrosis.

The V call is TRBV30, the J call TRBJ2-7; 8 bases agree with TRBD2. Germline trimming cut 4 bases from V and 4 bases from J; bases unmatched to any gene: 9. There are 14 residues in the CDR3. CDR1 GTSNPN and CDR2 SVGIG come from the germline V gene (reference sequence). The CDR3 here is CAWKVGSGRYEQYF. CDR3 DNA: TGTGCCTGGAAGGTGGGGAGCGGGAGATACGAGCAGTACTTC.

The chain links TRBV19 to TRBJ2-1; 8 positions match TRBD2. Germline CDR1 reads LNHDA; CDR2 reads SQIVND (reference sequence). CDR3 length: 16 residues. V lost 11 bases and J lost 7; bases outside the gene matches: 19. CDR3 in amino acids: CAVEYNSGKPQNEQFF. CDR3 sequence (DNA): TGTGCCGTCGAATATAATAGCGGGAAACCCCAGAATGAGCAGTTCTTC.

The gene calls are TRBV5-1 and TRBJ1-1; D is undetermined. V shed 4 bases and J shed 1 base, with 17 bases lying between them. Germline loops: CDR1 SGHRS, CDR2 YFSETQ. This CDR3 has 16 residues. This chain's CDR3 is CASSRVRISPNTEAFF. DNA of the CDR3: TGCGCCAGCAGCAGAGTACGTATAAGCCCGAACACTGAAGCTTTCTTT.